This record covers a single TCR beta chain. The antigen remains unidentified. Naive CD8 cells lacked CD45RO, underwent positive selection for CCR7 and left out terminally differentiated effector memory CD45RA+ cells. The CDR3 length is 18 residues. Germline CDR1 reads LGHNA; CDR2 reads YSLEER. V lost 0 bases and J 0 bases, leaving 15 bases between the germline ends. The protocol was immunoSEQ multiplex PCR, while the TCRdb copy is restricted to in-frame clones and leaves out a portion. Among roughly 770,000 clones listed, 90% to 97% were seen once. This sample stems from a study of shared clonotypes between healthy human individuals. The study's findings and limits: Clonotypes that were shared across four donors made up about 4.5% of naive CD4 clonotypes.

Sample: naive CD8+ T cells sorted from blood. This chain links TRBV4-3 with TRBJ2-4; tentative D call: TRBD2 (6 bases). The sequence derives from a man aged 30 to 45 in good health. CDR3 residues: CASSQDAGLATAKNIQYF. The CDR3 DNA is TGCGCCAGCAGCCAAGATGCCGGTCTAGCGACAGCCAAAAACATTCAGTACTTC.